This record looks at one T cell receptor (beta chain) sequence and its context. On the basis of clinical symptoms, serum thyroxine and TRAb, thyroid ultrasound and orbital computed tomography, diagnoses were made. Trimming pared 3 bases from V and 2 bases from J, leaving 10 bases between. The CDR3 sequence is 14 residues long. Germline V CDR1 and CDR2: MNHEY, SMNVEV (reference sequence). The CDR3 regions of TCR beta were amplified from RNA transcripts. An initial round of RT-PCR targeting the TCR CDR3 relied on the HTBI primer set. Via MiXCR, TCRdb re-called the multiplex PCR reads, giving one row per CDR3 protein. The repertoire holds some 440,000 distinct CDR3 sequences, with 15% to 19% as singletons. The record originates from a study of T cells in Graves' hyperthyroidism and ophthalmopathy. The overall study: Upon initial diagnosis and before any treatment, peripheral blood was collected.

The sequence derives from a woman aged 18 to 35 with Graves' hyperthyroidism. The chain links TRBV27 to TRBJ2-5; the D gene is possibly TRBD1 (5 bases). The sample comprised blood. This chain's CDR3 is CASSFRVGQETQYF. The CDR3 DNA reads TGTGCCAGCAGTTTCAGGGTCGGGCAAGAGACCCAGTACTTC.